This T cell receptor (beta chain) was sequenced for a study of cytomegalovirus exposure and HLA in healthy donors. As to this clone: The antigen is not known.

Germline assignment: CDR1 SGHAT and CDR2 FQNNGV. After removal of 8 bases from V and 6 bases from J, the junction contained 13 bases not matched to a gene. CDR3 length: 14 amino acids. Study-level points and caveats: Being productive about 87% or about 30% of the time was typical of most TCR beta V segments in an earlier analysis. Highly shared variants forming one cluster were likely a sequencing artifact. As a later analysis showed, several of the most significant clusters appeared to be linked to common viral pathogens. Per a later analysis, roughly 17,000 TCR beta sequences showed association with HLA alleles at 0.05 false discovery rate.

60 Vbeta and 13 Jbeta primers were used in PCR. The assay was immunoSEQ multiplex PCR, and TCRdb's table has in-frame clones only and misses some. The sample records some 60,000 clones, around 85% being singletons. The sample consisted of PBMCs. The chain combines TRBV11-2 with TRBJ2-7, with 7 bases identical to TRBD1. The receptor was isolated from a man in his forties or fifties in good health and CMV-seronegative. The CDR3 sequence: CASGTNRGSSEQYF. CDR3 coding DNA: TGTGCCAGCGGCACGAACAGGGGATCGTCCGAGCAGTACTTC.